Sequencing of this T cell receptor (beta chain) was carried out in a study of blood T cell repertoires in COVID-19. Per the authors' pipeline: Amplification with reference gene primers provided the estimates of nucleated cell counts. Clones were sequenced by immunoSEQ multiplex PCR, and TCRdb holds only the in-frame ones, with some missing. V, J and clone size reflect that table, while D and trimming were determined from the DNA. Of 400,000 or so clones in the sample, 80% to 90% were seen once. Participants' own reports of clinical history determined their cohort assignment. Germline CDR1 reads MNHEY; CDR2 reads SMNVEV (reference sequence). Between the trimmed V and J ends, which lost 6 bases and 8 bases, there was a span of 22 bases. The CDR3 is 16 amino acids.

The rearrangement uses TRBV27 and TRBJ2-2; tentatively, D is TRBD1 (6 bases). The sequencing input was PBMCs or T cells enriched from blood (not recorded which). This TCR was sampled from a man younger than 45 who had recovered from COVID-19. CDR3 loop: CASRPQGGGLAGELFF. CDR3 nucleotide sequence: TGTGCCAGCAGGCCCCAAGGTGGGGGCCTGGCTGGGGAGCTGTTTTTT.